This T cell receptor (beta chain) is from a study of blood T cell repertoires in COVID-19. Data came from immunoSEQ multiplex PCR; TCRdb stores just in-frame clones and leaves some out. Of about 210,000 clones listed, 65% to 85% are singletons. The V end was cut by 3 bases, the J end by 3 bases, with 11 bases between. The CDR3 is 14 residues long. Germline V lookup: CDR1 LGHNT, CDR2 FRNRAP. This chain uses TRBV12-5 with TRBJ2-5; D possibly corresponds to TRBD2 (5 bases). Material: PBMCs or T cells enriched from blood (not recorded which). The TCR was taken from a man aged 30 to 39 with acute COVID-19. The CDR3 loop reads CASGLGGPKETQYF. The CDR3, as DNA: TGTGCTAGTGGTTTAGGAGGACCAAAAGAGACCCAGTACTTC.